What follows is one TCR beta chain and its context. Its specificity is not known. This entry comes from a study of OX40 agonist ivuxolimab in advanced cancers. Across the whole study: Enrolled patients in dose escalation had cancers that were hepatocellular carcinoma, melanoma, renal cell or head and neck cancer. A male proportion of approximately 83% was recorded, with mean age approximately 56 years and range about 20 to 79. Study results and limitations: Among T cells, CD8+ cells averaged more expanded clones than CD4+ cells.

Blood sampling took place at baseline, cycle 4 day 1, and cycle 7 day 1. In germline, CDR1 is SGHTA, CDR2 FQGNSA. After removal of 4 bases from V and 3 bases from J, the junction contained 4 bases not matched to a gene. This CDR3 is 14 amino acids long. Measured with immunoSEQ multiplex PCR; TCRdb has only the in-frame clones, and not every one. Here the sample spans tens of thousands of clones, roughly 90% being singletons. The source material was CD4+ or CD8+ T cells sorted from blood, sampled in a trial of the OX40 agonist ivuxolimab. This chain uses TRBV7-2 with TRBJ2-7; 9 nucleotides agree with TRBD1. The sequence came from an adult with an advanced solid tumor such as melanoma, head and neck, liver or kidney cancer. The CDR3 protein is CASSYSGQGYEQYF. The CDR3 DNA reads TGTGCCAGCAGCTACTCGGGACAGGGCTACGAGCAGTACTTC.